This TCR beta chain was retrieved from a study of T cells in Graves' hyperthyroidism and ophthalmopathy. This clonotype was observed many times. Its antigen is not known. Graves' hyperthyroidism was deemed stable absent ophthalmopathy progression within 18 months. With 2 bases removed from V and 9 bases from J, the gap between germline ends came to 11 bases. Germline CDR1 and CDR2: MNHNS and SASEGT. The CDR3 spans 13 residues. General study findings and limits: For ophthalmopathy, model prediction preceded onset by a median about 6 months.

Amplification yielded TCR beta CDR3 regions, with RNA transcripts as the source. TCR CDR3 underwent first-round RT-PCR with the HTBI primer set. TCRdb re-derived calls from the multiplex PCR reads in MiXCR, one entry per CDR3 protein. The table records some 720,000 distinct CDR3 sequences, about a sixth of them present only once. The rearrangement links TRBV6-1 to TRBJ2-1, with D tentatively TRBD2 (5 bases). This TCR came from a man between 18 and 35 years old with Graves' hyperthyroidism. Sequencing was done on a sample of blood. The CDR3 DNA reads TGTGCCAGCAGTGAACTAGCTTGGGTTGAGCAGTTCTTC. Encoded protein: CASSELAWVEQFF.